This T cell receptor beta chain was captured by sequencing in a study of blood T cell repertoires in COVID-19 (dated by TCRdb to 2019 to 2021). General notes on the study: Samples covering the acute and convalescent phases of COVID-19 were provided by collaborators in the United States, Italy and Spain. The prospective study material was composed of cDNA or gDNA derived from T cells, B-cell-depleted T cells, or PBMCs. Deeply sampled blood TCRbeta repertoires from subjects exposed to, actively infected with, or recovered from COVID-19 were included in the dataset. The repertoires were made available in a free public database intended to serve as a resource for research on the immune response to SARS-CoV-2. Samples came from the ongoing ImmuneRACE study (first 160 participants) plus 1,254 subjects from 6 global collaborators. The sample metadata nearly always contained a de-identified subject ID, COVID-19 status, age in years and sex. HLA class I and class II types, where available, came from metadata supplied by the sample provider rather than from assay-based typing.

Details on this clone: The antigen this receptor binds is unknown. Base quality data are lacking; no much larger clone is found one base away.

Each collaborating institution followed its own protocols to collect whole blood in K2EDTA tubes. For TCRbeta analysis, collaborators shipped samples in one of three forms: frozen whole blood, isolated PBMCs, or DNA extracted from either of those sample types. TCRbeta CDR3 regions were amplified from genomic DNA by means of the immunoSEQ Assay, a bias-controlled multiplex PCR. Turning to the authors' computational methods: The number of nucleated cells in each sample was estimated from the amplification of reference gene primers within the assay. To quantify the absolute abundance of each unique TCRbeta CDR3 rearrangement, sequence reads were collapsed and filtered. For each sample, productive Simpson clonality was calculated by taking the square root of Simpson's diversity index across productive rearrangements. TCRdb mirrors the immuneACCESS table, restricted to in-frame sequences. Some clones are absent from its copies; in checked studies, under half trace to an unresolved V gene, and the reason for the others is unknown. Clone size and the V and J calls come from that table; the DNA yielded D and trimming. In all, the sample holds about 270,000 clones, and around nine tenths of those were seen once. Approximately 8.2% of the sample goes to the ten largest clones.

Study-level results and caveats: Clinical and demographic metadata were provided uncurated, with the amount varying by source and participant.

Sequenced: peripheral blood. The sequence came from a man in his forties with active or convalescent COVID-19.

The nucleotide sequence is TGCGCCAGCACCGAGGGACAGGGAAGAATTATCGGAAACACCATATATTTT. Its product reads: CASTEGQGRIIGNTIYF. Here the chain combines TRBV4-1 and TRBJ1-3; TRBD1 lines up with 9 middle nucleotides. V is cut back by 7 bases and J by 4 bases, with 14 bases in the junction unmatched. CDR1 and CDR2 are read off the germline V gene as MGHRA and YSYEKL. The CDR3 starts with the cysteine, ends with the phenylalanine, and has 17 residues. Of the read, only the CDR3 DNA is kept; its 51 bases are in frame from base 1.